This T cell receptor beta chain was recovered during a study of OX40 agonist ivuxolimab in advanced cancers. Germline CDR1 and CDR2: SQVTM and ANQGSEA. The CDR3 has 12 residues. Trimming left V 7 bases short and J 0 bases short, with 9 bases between. Blood specimens came from baseline, cycle 4 day 1, and cycle 7 day 1. Regarding the study as a whole: Compared with CD4+, CD8+ T cells on average had more expanded clones. Normalized expansion of T-cell clones was also low for some nonresponders. The antigens recognized by the expanded peripheral T cells, that is their antigen specificity, were not determined.

This clone was detected a few times. Its antigen is not identified. TCRdb keeps only in-frame clones here, not all; method: immunoSEQ multiplex PCR. The table records around 40,000 clones, approximately 86% of them present only once. This chain uses TRBV29-1 with TRBJ1-1, with D hard to call. The sequence was obtained from an adult with an advanced solid tumor such as melanoma, head and neck, liver or kidney cancer. Sequenced here: CD4+ or CD8+ T cells sorted from blood, sampled in a trial of the OX40 agonist ivuxolimab. The DNA for the CDR3 is TGCAGCGCTGGCACAATGAACACTGAAGCTTTCTTT. Protein: CSAGTMNTEAFF.